This is a list of T cell receptor beta chains from one sample in a study of T cells after posttransplantation cyclophosphamide. Clones were read by immunoSEQ multiplex PCR, and TCRdb kept only the in-frame ones, dropping some. The repertoire has about 16,000 clones, around 94% of them found once; the top ten carry 0.25% to 0.35%. Sequences were obtained from naive CD4+ T cells sorted from blood. The receptors shown here come from a woman aged 45-59 years in good health and a related stem cell transplant donor. Both conserved end residues are part of each CDR3. A D gene is named only where the DNA matches it firmly. Clone size, where shown, is once, few, many, or a class for clones that have expanded.

TRBJ1-1 TRBV19 - TRBD1 TGTGCCAGTAGATCGACAGGGAGGACTGAAGCTTTCTTT CASRSTGRTEAFF
TRBJ2-5 TRBV9 - TRBD1 TGTGCCAGCAGCGCAGGACAGGAAGAGACCCAGTACTTC CASSAGQEETQYF
TRBJ2-7 TRBV5-4 - TRBD2 TGTGCCAGCAGCCGGGGGGGCGGGGCAGGGGCGAATGGCGAGCAGTACTTC CASSRGGGAGANGEQYF
TRBJ2-1 TRBV19 - - TGTGCCAGTAGTTCCGGGTTTTATGAGCAGTTCTTC CASSSGFYEQFF
TRBJ1-4 TRBV21-1 few - TGTGCCAGCAGCAAGAGAGGCAGCTTTAATGAAAAACTGTTTTTT CASSKRGSFNEKLFF
TRBJ2-2 TRBV5-1 once TRBD2 TGCGCCAGCAGCCCATGGCGCTCTAGCGGGAGCCCCACCGGGGAGCTGTTTTTT CASSPWRSSGSPTGELFF
TRBJ2-1 TRBV6-1 - - TGTGCCAGCAGTGTAAATTTAGCAGCCCCTTACAATGAGCAGTTCTTC CASSVNLAAPYNEQFF
TRBJ1-3 TRBV29-1 - TRBD1 TGCAGCGCCCTCCCGGGACAGGGGAGAAACACCATATATTTT CSALPGQGRNTIYF
TRBJ2-5 TRBV25-1 - - TGTGCCAGCAGCAGACAACAAGGGACCCAGTACTTC CASSRQQGTQYF
TRBJ2-7 TRBV7-9 - - TGTGCTACCCTGACGGGAGAATCCGAGCAGTACTTC CATLTGESEQYF
TRBJ1-2 TRBV9 - - TGTGCCAGCAGCGCGAGACGGGGCGCGGGGTACTATGGCTACACCTTC CASSARRGAGYYGYTF
TRBJ1-1 TRBV7-8 - - TGTGCCAGCAGCTCCCGCCGGGGGTGGTTCACTGAAGCTTTCTTT CASSSRRGWFTEAFF
TRBJ1-2 TRBV6-5 once - TGTGCCAGCAAAAGACTACTCCCGTTCTATGGCTACACCTTC CASKRLLPFYGYTF
TRBJ1-2 TRBV19 - TRBD1 TGTGCCAGTACCCCATTACGACAGGGAAGGAACTATGGCTACACCTTC CASTPLRQGRNYGYTF
TRBJ2-7 TRBV29-1 - TRBD2 TGCAGCGTTGCTACTAGCGCCTTCTACGAGCAGTACTTC CSVATSAFYEQYF
TRBJ1-3 TRBV28 - - TGTGCCAGCAGCCTACTGAGATCTGGAAACACCATATATTTT CASSLLRSGNTIYF
TRBJ1-4 TRBV18 - TRBD1 TGTGCCAGCTCACCACTCCGAACAGGGGCCGGAGATGAAAAACTGTTTTTT CASSPLRTGAGDEKLFF
TRBJ2-3 TRBV5-6 once TRBD2 TGTGCCAGCAGCTTAGACTCGGGGGGAGGCACAGATACGCAGTATTTT CASSLDSGGGTDTQYF
TRBJ1-6 TRBV6-4 - - TGTGCCAGCAGTATGTTGGGGAGTAGATCACCCCTCCACTTT CASSMLGSRSPLHF
TRBJ1-1 TRBV18 - - TGTGCCAGCTCGACCGGCGGGGACACTGAAGCTTTCTTT CASSTGGDTEAFF
TRBJ2-2 TRBV7-6 - - TGTGCCAGCAGCTTAGACCTCACCCGGGGCACCGGGGAGCTGTTTTTT CASSLDLTRGTGELFF
TRBJ2-7 TRBV5-1 - TRBD1 TGCGCCAGCAGCTTAGGGACAGGGCAATACGAGCAGTACTTC CASSLGTGQYEQYF
TRBJ2-7 TRBV11-2 - TRBD2 TGTGCCAGCAGCTTAGGCCGGACTAGCGGGACGCCCTACGAGCAGTACTTC CASSLGRTSGTPYEQYF
TRBJ1-5 TRBV29-1 - TRBD1 TGCAGCGTTGGCGACAGGGAACAGCCCCAGCATTTT CSVGDREQPQHF
TRBJ1-4 TRBV19 - - TGTGCCAGTAGTCCTAATGCGGAAACTAATGAAAAACTGTTTTTT CASSPNAETNEKLFF
TRBJ2-1 TRBV30 - - TGTGCCTGGAGTTGGAGCGGACCTGGGAATGAGCAGTTCTTC CAWSWSGPGNEQFF
TRBJ2-7 TRBV4-3 - TRBD2 TGCGCCAGCAGCCAAGATCGCGGCGGGAGCGGATACGAGCAGTACTTC CASSQDRGGSGYEQYF
TRBJ2-7 TRBV29-1 - - TGCAGCGTTGTGAGCCAACAGGGATTCTACGAGCAGTACTTC CSVVSQQGFYEQYF
TRBJ2-2 TRBV7-2 - TRBD2 TGTGCCAGCAGCTCTAGCGGTGACAACACCGGGGAGCTGTTTTTT CASSSSGDNTGELFF
TRBJ2-2 TRBV5-1 - - TGCGCCAGCAGCCTCCGGGGGGGGGAGCTGTTTTTT CASSLRGGELFF
TRBJ2-2 TRBV5-4 - - TGTGCCAGCAGTATTTCTGAGGCCGGGGAGCTGTTTTTT CASSISEAGELFF
TRBJ2-1 TRBV7-8 - - TGTGCCAGCAGCTCCGGGACTCCTTCCTACAATGAGCAGTTCTTC CASSSGTPSYNEQFF
TRBJ1-1 TRBV5-1 - - TGCGCCAGCAGCCGGGGGGGTGAAGCTTTCTTT CASSRGGEAFF
TRBJ1-5 TRBV19 - - TGTGCCAGTAGGGAAACAGGGATCAATCAGCCCCAGCATTTT CASRETGINQPQHF
TRBJ1-3 TRBV2 few - TGTGCCAGCAGCCACAACGGAGGGGTAATGGGAAACACCATATATTTT CASSHNGGVMGNTIYF
TRBJ2-2 TRBV7-6 - TRBD2 TGTGCCAGCAGCTTAGTAGCGGGAGTGGTCACCGGGGAGCTGTTTTTT CASSLVAGVVTGELFF
TRBJ2-7 TRBV15 - TRBD2 TGTGCCACCAGCTACCTTGGCGGGAGACCCTACGAGCAGTACTTC CATSYLGGRPYEQYF
TRBJ1-1 TRBV10-3 - TRBD1 TGTGCCACCAGACAGGGATTGAACACTGAAGCTTTCTTT CATRQGLNTEAFF
TRBJ2-1 TRBV5-1 - TRBD2 TGCGCCAGCAGTCTCACCCCCGGACTAGCGGGAGTAGTCAATGAGCAGTTCTTC CASSLTPGLAGVVNEQFF
TRBJ1-5 TRBV7-2 - TRBD1 TGTGCCAGCAGCTCACAGGGGGGGGGTCAGCCCCAGCATTTT CASSSQGGGQPQHF
TRBJ2-1 TRBV5-1 - TRBD2 TGCGCCAGCAGCTTCCTAGCGGGCGATGAGCAGTTCTTC CASSFLAGDEQFF
TRBJ2-7 TRBV19 - - TGTGCCAGTAGTCCCCCCGGCTCCTACGAGCAGTACTTC CASSPPGSYEQYF
TRBJ1-5 TRBV15 - TRBD1 TGTGCCACGCGAGTCGTAGGACAGGGTGGTGGGTGGGGGCAGCCCCAGCATTTT CATRVVGQGGGWGQPQHF
TRBJ2-7 TRBV12-5 - TRBD2 TGTGCTAGTGGTTTGCCTGTTTCAATCTGGGAGGGAGCGGATACCTACGAGCAGTACTTC CASGLPVSIWEGADTYEQYF
TRBJ2-1 TRBV7-3 - TRBD2 TGTGCCAGCAGCCCCCAAGCGGGAGTCCACAATGAGCAGTTCTTC CASSPQAGVHNEQFF
TRBJ2-5 TRBV19 - - TGTGCCAGTAGCGGGAGTTTCCAAGAGACCCAGTACTTC CASSGSFQETQYF